This paragraph covers one T cell receptor beta chain sequence. The antigen is not known. The limits of the CDR3 on the DNA are not certain, so only TCRdb's listed CDR3 is given. The data were taken from a study of T-cell memory formation after mild COVID-19. The wider study: TCR clustering was largely donor specific. Study-wide points: Clones that contracted from day 15 to 85 were balanced CD4/CD8, while later expanders leaned CD4+.

Both ends counted, the CDR3 spans 15 residues. One entry per CDR3 protein, called by TCRdb with MiXCR from the 5' RACE reads. The sample holds hundreds of thousands of distinct CDR3 sequences, roughly 20% seen once. The clonotype originates from an adult woman who had mild COVID-19 (a few samples of this study predate the infection). Cell type and time point are not known. The sample comprised PBMCs or a T cell subset sorted from them (not recorded which). The chain carries TRBV21-1 and TRBJ1-1; the tabulated D call, TRBD1, remains unverified against the DNA. TRBV21-1 is labeled a pseudogene. Here the CDR3 reads CASSKRWGEGTEAFF.